A selection of T cell receptor beta chains follows, all from one sample in a study of HIV-infected patients and healthy controls. TCRdb fed the 5' RACE reads into MiXCR, producing one record per CDR3 protein. The profile shows 18,000 or so distinct CDR3 sequences, around 8.3% of them singletons. Sequenced sample: blood. These receptors were taken from an adult in good health. CDR3s include the opening cysteine and the closing phenylalanine or tryptophan. A D gene is named only where the DNA matches it firmly. Size values are once, few and many counts, or a class for expanded clones, and some rows have none.

V gene	D gene	clone size	J gene	CDR3 DNA	CDR3 protein
TRBV12-3/TRBV12-4	-	many	TRBJ2-3	TGTGCCAGCAGTTTAGCTGCTACTAGCACAGATACGCAGTATTTT	CASSLAATSTDTQYF
TRBV28	TRBD2	few	TRBJ2-1	TGTGCCAGCAGGGCACCGGGACTAGCGGGAACACACAATGAGCAGTTCTTC	CASRAPGLAGTHNEQFF
TRBV20-1	-	many	TRBJ2-4	TGCAGTGCTAGCTATCGAAACATTCAGTACTTC	CSASYRNIQYF
TRBV2	TRBD1	medium-sized	TRBJ2-7	TGTGCCAGCCGGATACAGGGGGCCTACGAGCAGTACTTC	CASRIQGAYEQYF
TRBV19	-	many	TRBJ2-1	TGTGCCAGTAGTCCAGATATCGGAGCGCCGGAAGAGCAGTTCTTC	CASSPDIGAPEEQFF
TRBV28	-	many	TRBJ1-6	TGTGCCAGCAGTTTACCTCTTCGCGGTCTAATATCTTCACCCCTCCACTTT	CASSLPLRGLISSPLHF
TRBV7-8	TRBD1	many	TRBJ2-3	TGTGCCAGCAGCTTAAGGGACAGATACACAGATACGCAGTATTTT	CASSLRDRYTDTQYF
TRBV5-5	-	many	TRBJ1-1	TGTGCCAGCAGCTGGGGACGGAACACTGAAGCTTTCTTT	CASSWGRNTEAFF
TRBV20-1	-	few	TRBJ2-7	TGCAGTGCTAGGTTTTGGGGGGACGAGCAGTACTTC	CSARFWGDEQYF
TRBV19	-	few	TRBJ2-5	TGTGCCAGTAGTGAACTAGGAGGAGAGACCCAGTACTTC	CASSELGGETQYF
TRBV7-2	TRBD1	many	TRBJ2-1	TGTGCCAGCTCCTTCCCGGGACAGATTAATGAGCAGTTCTTC	CASSFPGQINEQFF
TRBV11-2	TRBD2	many	TRBJ2-1	TGTGCCAGCAGCCCAACGACTAGCGGGATGTCCACTGAGCAGTTCTTC	CASSPTTSGMSTEQFF
TRBV29-1	TRBD2	medium-sized	TRBJ2-3	TGCAGCGGAACTCGGGACTACTTGACAGATACGCAGTATTTT	CSGTRDYLTDTQYF
TRBV11-2	-	-	TRBJ2-3	TGTGCCAGCAGCTTAGATCAGGGTCCAGATACGCAGTATTTT	CASSLDQGPDTQYF
TRBV19	-	many	TRBJ2-5	TGTGCCAGTAGTGCCGGGGGGCAGGGGATGAAGACCCAGTACTTC	CASSAGGQGMKTQYF
TRBV5-5	TRBD2	many	TRBJ2-2	TGTGCCAGCAGCCCTAGGACTAGCGGGAACACCGGGGAGCTGTTTTTT	CASSPRTSGNTGELFF
TRBV7-9	-	-	TRBJ2-7	TGTGCCAGCAGCTTGTCTAGCGACGAGCAGTACTTC	CASSLSSDEQYF
TRBV14	-	many	TRBJ1-1	TGTGCCAGCAGCCCACGGTCGGGAGGGAACACTGAAGCTTTCTTT	CASSPRSGGNTEAFF
TRBV20-1	-	-	TRBJ2-3	TGCAGTGCCTTCGGTGACCCGCGGGATACGCAGTATTTT	CSAFGDPRDTQYF
TRBV30	-	many	TRBJ1-6	TGTGCCTGGACCGGGACCGGATCCTCACCCCTCCACTTT	CAWTGTGSSPLHF
TRBV5-1	-	many	TRBJ2-1	TGCGCCAGCAGCCGACGGGACTCCCTAGATGAGCAGTTCTTC	CASSRRDSLDEQFF
TRBV3-1	-	many	TRBJ2-7	TGTGCCAGCAGCCCTCCCGGACTCTACGAGCAGTACTTC	CASSPPGLYEQYF
TRBV19	TRBD2	many	TRBJ2-1	TGTGCCAGTAGTATAGTGCTAGCGGGAGGCCCAGAGTTCTTC	CASSIVLAGGPEFF
TRBV20-1	-	medium-sized	TRBJ2-3	TGCAGTGCTCGACTAAACCGTCGCACAGATACGCAGTATTTT	CSARLNRRTDTQYF
TRBV5-4	TRBD2	many	TRBJ2-3	TGTGCCAGCAGCTTCGGCGGGAGGGCCGCAGATACGCAGTATTTT	CASSFGGRAADTQYF
TRBV20-1	-	many	TRBJ2-4	TGCAGTGCTTCGCAGACAGCCGCAGCCAAAAACATTCAGTACTTC	CSASQTAAAKNIQYF
TRBV11-1	-	-	TRBJ2-7	TGTGCCAGCAGCATGGGGGACGCCCCCTACAATGAGCAGTACTTC	CASSMGDAPYNEQYF
TRBV10-3	-	medium-sized	TRBJ2-3	TGTGCCATCAGTGAGACGGCAGATACGCAGTATTTT	CAISETADTQYF
TRBV27	-	many	TRBJ2-5	TGTGCCAGCAGTTTAGTCAGGGAGGACCAAGAGACCCAGTACTTC	CASSLVREDQETQYF
TRBV20-1	-	many	TRBJ1-5	TGCAGTGCTAGAGGTGAGGGTCAGCCCCAGCATTTT	CSARGEGQPQHF
TRBV20-1	-	medium-sized	TRBJ2-6	TGCAGTGCGGTCCCTGGAACTGGGGCCAACGTCCTGACTTTC	CSAVPGTGANVLTF
TRBV19	-	few	TRBJ2-1	TGTGCCAGTAGTATCACTAGCTCCTACAATGAGCAGTTCTTC	CASSITSSYNEQFF
TRBV19	-	many	TRBJ2-1	TGTGCCAGTAGTGGCAGGGGTGTAGGTGAGCAGTTCTTC	CASSGRGVGEQFF
TRBV20-1	-	-	TRBJ2-1	TGCAGTGCTTGGACCTTCGGTGGCGGATACAATGAGCAGTTCTTC	CSAWTFGGGYNEQFF
TRBV5-6	-	many	TRBJ2-2	TGTGCCAGCAGCTTGGGGACCGGAGGGCGGGCGGACACCGGGGAGCTGTTTTTT	CASSLGTGGRADTGELFF